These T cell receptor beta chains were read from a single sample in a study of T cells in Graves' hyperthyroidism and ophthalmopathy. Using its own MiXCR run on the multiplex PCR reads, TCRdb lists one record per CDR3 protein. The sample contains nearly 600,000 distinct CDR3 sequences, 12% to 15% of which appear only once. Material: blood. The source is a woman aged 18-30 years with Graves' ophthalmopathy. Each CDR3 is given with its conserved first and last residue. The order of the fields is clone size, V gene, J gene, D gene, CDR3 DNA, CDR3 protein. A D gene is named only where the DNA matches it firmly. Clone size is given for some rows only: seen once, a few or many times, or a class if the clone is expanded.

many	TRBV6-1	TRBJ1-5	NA	TGTGCCAGCAACAGGCTCAATCAGCCCCAGCATTTT	CASNRLNQPQHF
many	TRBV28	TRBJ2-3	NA	TGTGCCAGCAGTCCGGGATTAGGGGAAAGCACAGATACGCAGTATTTT	CASSPGLGESTDTQYF
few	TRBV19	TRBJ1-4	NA	TGTGCCAGTAGTATGGAAGGGTTGAATGAAAAACTGTTTTTT	CASSMEGLNEKLFF
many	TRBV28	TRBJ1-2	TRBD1	TGTGCCAGCAGGTTGACAGGGGGCAGGGACTATGGCTACACCTTC	CASRLTGGRDYGYTF
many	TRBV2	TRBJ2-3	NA	TGTGCCAGCAAGGAGGGCACAGATACGCAGTATTTT	CASKEGTDTQYF
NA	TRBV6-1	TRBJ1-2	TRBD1	TGTGCCAGCAGACTGGGACAGGGGTTTGGCTACACCTTC	CASRLGQGFGYTF
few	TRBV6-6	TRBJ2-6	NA	TGTGCCAGCAGTTACTCGTATGGGGGAGGGGCCAACGTCCTGACTTTC	CASSYSYGGGANVLTF
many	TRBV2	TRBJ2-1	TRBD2	TGTGCCAGCAGTGAAGGGGGGGGAAATGAGCAGTTCTTC	CASSEGGGNEQFF
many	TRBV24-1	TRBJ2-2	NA	TGTGCCACTCGCGGCGAGGTGTCCGGGGAGCTGTTTTTT	CATRGEVSGELFF
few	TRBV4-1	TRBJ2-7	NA	TGCGCCAGCAGCCAAGATAAGGGGAAAACCTACGAGCAGTACTTC	CASSQDKGKTYEQYF
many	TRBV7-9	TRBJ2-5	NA	TGTGCCAGCAGCCTGCGGCGCCAGTCCCTTGGAGAGACCCAGTACTTC	CASSLRRQSLGETQYF
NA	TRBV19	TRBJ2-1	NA	TGTGCCAGCGGGACCCAGAGCTCCTACAATGAGCAGTTCTTC	CASGTQSSYNEQFF
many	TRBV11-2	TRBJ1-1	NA	TGTGCCAGCAGCTTAGAGAGGCAGAGGAACACTGAAGCTTTCTTT	CASSLERQRNTEAFF
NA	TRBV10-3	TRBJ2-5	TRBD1	TGTGCCATCAGTCCCGGGACAGGGGGCCGAGAGACCCAGTACTTC	CAISPGTGGRETQYF
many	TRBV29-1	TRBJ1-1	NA	TGCAGCGTTCGAGGGGGAAACACTGAAGCTTTCTTT	CSVRGGNTEAFF
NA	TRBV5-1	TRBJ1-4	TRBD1	TGCGCCAGCAGAGCTAGGACAGGGAGAGTTGAAAAACTGTTTTTT	CASRARTGRVEKLFF
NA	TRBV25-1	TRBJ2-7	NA	TGTGCCAGCAGTCCTTCCGGGCGGCTTCAGGACGAGCAGTACTTC	CASSPSGRLQDEQYF
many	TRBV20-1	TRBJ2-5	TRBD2	TGCAGTGCTAGCTCCACCGGACTAGCGGGTCGACTGGGGTTAGAGACCCAGTACTTC	CSASSTGLAGRLGLETQYF
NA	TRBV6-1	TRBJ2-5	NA	TGTGCCAGCAGTCTGACTCAAGTGGGGACCCAGTACTTC	CASSLTQVGTQYF
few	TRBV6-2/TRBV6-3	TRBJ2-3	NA	TGTGCCAGCAGTTATACCCAGTACGGGACAGATACGCAGTATTTT	CASSYTQYGTDTQYF
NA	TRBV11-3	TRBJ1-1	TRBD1	TGTGCCAGCAGCTTAGATCTGGGGACAGGGAGGGGCACTGAAGCTTTCTTT	CASSLDLGTGRGTEAFF
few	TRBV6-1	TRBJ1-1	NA	TGTGCCAGCAGACCCGGGACACCGAGGCATGAAGCTTTCTTT	CASRPGTPRHEAFF
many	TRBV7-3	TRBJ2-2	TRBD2	TGTGCCAGCAGCCCGGGACTAGCGGATACCGGGGAGCTGTTTTTT	CASSPGLADTGELFF
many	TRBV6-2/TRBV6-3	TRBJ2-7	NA	TGTGCCAGCAGACCCTGGGGTTCCTACGAGCAGTACTTC	CASRPWGSYEQYF
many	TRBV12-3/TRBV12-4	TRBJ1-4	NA	TGTGCCAGCAGTTTGCGTACAACTAATGAAAAACTGTTTTTT	CASSLRTTNEKLFF
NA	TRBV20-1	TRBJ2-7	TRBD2	TGCAGTGCCACTCCTCCCGGGACTAGCGGCTACGAGCAGTACTTC	CSATPPGTSGYEQYF
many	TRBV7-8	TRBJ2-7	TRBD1	TGTGCCAGCAGCTTAGGGCGGGACAGGGCAACCTACGAGCAGTACTTC	CASSLGRDRATYEQYF
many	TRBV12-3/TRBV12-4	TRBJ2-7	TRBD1	TGTGCCAGCAGTCCTACCGGACAGGGGGCGAACGAGCAGTACTTC	CASSPTGQGANEQYF
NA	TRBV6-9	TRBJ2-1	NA	TGTGCCAGCAGTTATGGGGCAGCCGACAATGAGCAGTTCTTC	CASSYGAADNEQFF
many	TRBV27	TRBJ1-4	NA	TGTGCCAGCAGTTCCCCAACCAACGTTGGCGGTGAAAAACTGTTTTTT	CASSSPTNVGGEKLFF
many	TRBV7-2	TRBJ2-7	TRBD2	TGTGCCAGCAGCCGACTAGCGTTTAGCTCCTACGAGCAGTACTTC	CASSRLAFSSYEQYF
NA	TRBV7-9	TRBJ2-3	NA	TGTGCCAGCAGCCCATTTGATGGGGGCACAGATACGCAGTATTTT	CASSPFDGGTDTQYF
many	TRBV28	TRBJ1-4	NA	TGTGCCAGCAGTTCTTCCGTTAATGAAAAACTGTTTTTT	CASSSSVNEKLFF
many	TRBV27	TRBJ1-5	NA	TGTGCCAGCAGTTTTAATAGCCCTAATCAGCCCCAGCATTTT	CASSFNSPNQPQHF
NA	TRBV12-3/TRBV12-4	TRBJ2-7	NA	TGTGCCAGCACCCCCCAGGACAGATCCTACGAGCAGTACTTC	CASTPQDRSYEQYF
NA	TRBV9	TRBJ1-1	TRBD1	TGTGCCAGCAGCGTAGGGACCAACAGGGGACGGGACACTGAAGCTTTCTTT	CASSVGTNRGRDTEAFF
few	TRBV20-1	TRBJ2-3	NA	TGCAGTGCTGCGGACAGCCACAAAGGGGCCGATACGCAGTATTTT	CSAADSHKGADTQYF
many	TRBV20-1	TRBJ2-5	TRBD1	TGCAGTGCTAGAAAGGGGACAGACCAAGAGACCCAGTACTTC	CSARKGTDQETQYF
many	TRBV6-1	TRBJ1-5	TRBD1	TGTGCCAGCAATTACAGGCAGGGGGCAAGTAGCAATCAGCCCCAGCATTTT	CASNYRQGASSNQPQHF
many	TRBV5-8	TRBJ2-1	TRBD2	TGTGCCAGCAGCCGAGGACTAGCGGGAGGACTAGTTTGGACCTATGAGCAGTTCTTC	CASSRGLAGGLVWTYEQFF
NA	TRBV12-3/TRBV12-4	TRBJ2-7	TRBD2	TGTGCCAGCAGTCTAGCGGGAGGGCCCCGCGAGCAGTACTTC	CASSLAGGPREQYF
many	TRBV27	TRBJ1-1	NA	TGTGCCAGCAGTCCCGACGACTGGTACGGGTCGAGGAACACTGAAGCTTTCTTT	CASSPDDWYGSRNTEAFF
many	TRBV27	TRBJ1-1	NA	TGTGCCAGCAGTGCGGGTGGCGCTGAAGCTTTCTTT	CASSAGGAEAFF
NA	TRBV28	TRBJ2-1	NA	TGTGCCAGCAGTTTGGCCCTTAGCGGCAGAAGCTCCTACAATGAGCAGTTCTTC	CASSLALSGRSSYNEQFF
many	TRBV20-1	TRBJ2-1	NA	TGCAGTGCTAGGGGTCGCGGAGTGGCTTCCTACAATGAGCAGTTCTTC	CSARGRGVASYNEQFF
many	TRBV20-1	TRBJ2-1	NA	TGCAGTGCTAGAGATAGCCAGGGTTTTAAAAGCTCCTACAATGAGCAGTTCTTC	CSARDSQGFKSSYNEQFF
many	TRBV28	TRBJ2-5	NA	TGTGCCAGCAGTTTCTCCAACCATCCCGCCGAGACCCAGTACTTC	CASSFSNHPAETQYF
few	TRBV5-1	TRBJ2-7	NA	TGCGCCAGCAGCCCGGACCGCGCCTCAATATACGAGCAGTACTTC	CASSPDRASIYEQYF
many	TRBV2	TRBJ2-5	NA	TGTGCCAGCAGTGAAGCTCGGGGGGCGGGCCAAGAGACCCAGTACTTC	CASSEARGAGQETQYF
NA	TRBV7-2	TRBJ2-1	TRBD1	TGTGCCAGCGGGGCCAAAGAAGGACAGGGGATTAGTGAGCAGTTCTTC	CASGAKEGQGISEQFF
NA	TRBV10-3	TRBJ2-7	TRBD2	TGTGCCATCAGTGATCTACAAAGGGGGTCTGGGACTAGCGGGAGTAACGAGCAGTACTTC	CAISDLQRGSGTSGSNEQYF
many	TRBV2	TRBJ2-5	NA	TGTGCCAGCGGGGGTTGGGAGACCCAGTACTTC	CASGGWETQYF
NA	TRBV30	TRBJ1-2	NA	TGTGCCTGGAGTGTACTAGGCCAGGGGAGGGTATATGGCTACACCTTC	CAWSVLGQGRVYGYTF
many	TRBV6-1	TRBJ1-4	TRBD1	TGTGCCAGCAGTTCCACAGGGGGTTTTAATGAAAAACTGTTTTTT	CASSSTGGFNEKLFF
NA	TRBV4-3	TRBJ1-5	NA	TGCGCCAGCAGCCAAGATCGGGGGGTGCCCCAGCATTTT	CASSQDRGVPQHF
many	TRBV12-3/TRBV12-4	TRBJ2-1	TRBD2	TGTGCCAGCAGTGATAGCGGGCTCTACAATGAGCAGTTCTTC	CASSDSGLYNEQFF
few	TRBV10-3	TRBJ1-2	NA	TGTGCCAGCTTAGGGGACTCAGGCGGCTACACCTTC	CASLGDSGGYTF
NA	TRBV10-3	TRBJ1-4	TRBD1	TGTGCCTCCAGCTCGCAAGGGGGCTATAGTGAAAAACTGTTTTTT	CASSSQGGYSEKLFF